The T cell receptor beta chain described here comes from a study of blood T cell repertoires in COVID-19. The CDR3 is 15 residues long. The V gene lost 2 bases and the J gene lost 0 bases, with 11 bases spanning the gap. CDR1 is MNHEY, CDR2 SVGAGI, per germline. Per the original methods: Amplifying reference gene primers gave estimates of nucleated cell counts. Some clones are missing from TCRdb's copy, which holds only in-frame ones; the method was immunoSEQ multiplex PCR. Clone size and V and J calls were adopted from that table, with D and trimming inferred from the DNA. The data show a few hundred thousand clones, 87% seen once.

The chain links TRBV6-5 to TRBJ2-7; maybe TRBD2 (5 bases). The sequencing sample was made of peripheral blood. The origin of this receptor is a man aged 18 to 29 with active or convalescent COVID-19. CDR3 coding DNA: TGTGCCAGCAGTTACACAAAACTAGGCTCCTACGAGCAGTACTTC. Amino acid sequence: CASSYTKLGSYEQYF.